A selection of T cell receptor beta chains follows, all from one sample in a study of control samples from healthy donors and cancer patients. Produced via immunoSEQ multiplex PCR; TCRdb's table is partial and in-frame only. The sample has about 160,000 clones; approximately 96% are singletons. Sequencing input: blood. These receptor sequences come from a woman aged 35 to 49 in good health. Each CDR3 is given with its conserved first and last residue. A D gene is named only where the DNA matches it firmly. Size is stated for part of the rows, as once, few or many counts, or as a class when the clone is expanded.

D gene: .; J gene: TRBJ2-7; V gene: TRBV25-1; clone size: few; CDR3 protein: CASMDTVTYEQYF; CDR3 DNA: TGTGCCAGCATGGACACCGTCACCTACGAGCAGTACTTC
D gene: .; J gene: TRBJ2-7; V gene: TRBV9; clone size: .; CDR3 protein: CASSAGYEQYF; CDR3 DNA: TGTGCCAGCAGCGCCGGGTACGAGCAGTACTTC
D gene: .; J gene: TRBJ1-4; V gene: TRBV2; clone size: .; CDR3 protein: CASVVGMEKLFF; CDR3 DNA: TGTGCCAGCGTGGTTGGGATGGAAAAACTGTTTTTT
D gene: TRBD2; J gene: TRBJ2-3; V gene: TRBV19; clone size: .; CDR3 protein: CATRLAGDTDTQYF; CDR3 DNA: TGTGCCACCCGACTAGCGGGGGACACAGATACGCAGTATTTT
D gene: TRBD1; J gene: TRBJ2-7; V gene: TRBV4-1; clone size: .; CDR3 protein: CASSPHGQGLGAKGYEQYF; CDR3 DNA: TGCGCCAGCAGCCCCCACGGACAGGGGCTTGGGGCGAAGGGGTACGAGCAGTACTTC
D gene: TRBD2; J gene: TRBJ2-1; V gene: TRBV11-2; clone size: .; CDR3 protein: CASSPIAGEGYNEQFF; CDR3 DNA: TGTGCCAGCAGCCCCATAGCGGGAGAGGGGTACAATGAGCAGTTCTTC
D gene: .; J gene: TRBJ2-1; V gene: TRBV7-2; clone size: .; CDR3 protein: CASSSTGTSYNEQFF; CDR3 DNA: TGTGCCAGCAGTTCGACTGGGACGTCGTACAATGAGCAGTTCTTC
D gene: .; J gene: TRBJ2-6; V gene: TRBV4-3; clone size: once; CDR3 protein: CASSPRPGANVLTF; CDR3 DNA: TGCGCCAGCAGCCCGCGCCCTGGGGCCAACGTCCTGACTTTC
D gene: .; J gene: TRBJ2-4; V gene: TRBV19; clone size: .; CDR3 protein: CASIPNEAKNIQYF; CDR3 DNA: TGTGCCAGTATCCCGAACGAGGCCAAAAACATTCAGTACTTC
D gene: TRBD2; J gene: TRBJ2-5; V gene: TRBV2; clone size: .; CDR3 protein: CASRTEGLAGETQYF; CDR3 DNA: TGTGCCAGCAGGACCGAGGGACTAGCTGGAGAGACCCAGTACTTC
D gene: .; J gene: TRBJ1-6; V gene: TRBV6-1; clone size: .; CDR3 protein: CASSEAGRYNSPLHF; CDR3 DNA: TGTGCCAGCAGTGAAGCGGGACGGTATAATTCACCCCTCCACTTT
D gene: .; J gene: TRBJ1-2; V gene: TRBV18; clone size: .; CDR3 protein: CASSPPGLDARYGYTF; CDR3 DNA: TGTGCCAGCTCACCACCGGGGTTGGACGCGAGGTATGGCTACACCTTC
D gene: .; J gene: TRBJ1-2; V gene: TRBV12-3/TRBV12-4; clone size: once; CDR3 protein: CASSLNYGYTF; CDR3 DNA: TGTGCCAGCAGCCTTAACTATGGCTACACCTTC
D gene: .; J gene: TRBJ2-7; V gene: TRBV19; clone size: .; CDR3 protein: CASSAGTYGEQYF; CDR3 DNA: TGTGCCAGTAGTGCCGGGACCTACGGCGAGCAGTACTTC
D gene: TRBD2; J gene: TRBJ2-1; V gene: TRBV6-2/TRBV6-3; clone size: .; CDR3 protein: CASSSVAGVYNEQFF; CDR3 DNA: TGTGCCAGCAGTTCAGTAGCGGGAGTGTACAATGAGCAGTTCTTC
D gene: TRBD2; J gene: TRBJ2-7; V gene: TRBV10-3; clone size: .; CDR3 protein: CAISEISGNPYEQYF; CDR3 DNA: TGTGCCATCAGTGAGATAAGCGGGAACCCCTACGAGCAGTACTTC
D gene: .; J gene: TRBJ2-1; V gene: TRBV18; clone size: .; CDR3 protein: CASSPQGYEQFF; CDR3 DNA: TGTGCCAGCTCACCCCAGGGGTATGAGCAGTTCTTC
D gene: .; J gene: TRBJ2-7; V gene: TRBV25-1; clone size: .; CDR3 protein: CASSYRATEQYF; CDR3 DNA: TGTGCCAGCAGCTACAGGGCCACTGAGCAGTACTTC
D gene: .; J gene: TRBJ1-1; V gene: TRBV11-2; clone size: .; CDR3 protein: CASSLGPLGARTTEAFF; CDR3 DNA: TGTGCCAGCAGCTTAGGCCCCCTGGGCGCCAGGACCACTGAAGCTTTCTTT
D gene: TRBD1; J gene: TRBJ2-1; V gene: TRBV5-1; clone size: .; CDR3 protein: CASSLAIGTANNEQFF; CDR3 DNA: TGCGCCAGCAGCTTGGCCATCGGGACAGCGAACAATGAGCAGTTCTTC
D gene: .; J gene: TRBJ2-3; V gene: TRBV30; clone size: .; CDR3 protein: CAWRVADTQYF; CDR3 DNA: TGTGCCTGGAGAGTCGCAGATACGCAGTATTTT
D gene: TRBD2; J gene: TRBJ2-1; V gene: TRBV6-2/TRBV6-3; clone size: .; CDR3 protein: CASSRSGGAYNEQFF; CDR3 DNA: TGTGCCAGCAGCCGTTCGGGGGGGGCCTACAATGAGCAGTTCTTC
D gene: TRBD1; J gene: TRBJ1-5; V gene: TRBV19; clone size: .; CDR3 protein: CASSDRADQPQHF; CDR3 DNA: TGTGCCAGTAGTGACAGGGCCGATCAGCCCCAGCATTTT
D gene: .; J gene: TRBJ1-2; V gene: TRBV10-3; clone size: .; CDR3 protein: CAISDGGAYGYTF; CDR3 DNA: TGTGCCATCAGTGATGGGGGGGCCTATGGCTACACCTTC
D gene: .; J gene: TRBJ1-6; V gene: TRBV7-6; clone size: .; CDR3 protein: CASSSQPSGKNSPLHF; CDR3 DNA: TGTGCCAGCAGCTCCCAACCGTCAGGGAAGAATTCACCCCTCCACTTT
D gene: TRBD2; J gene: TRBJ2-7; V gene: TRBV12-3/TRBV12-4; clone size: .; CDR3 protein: CASSLGGGYEQYF; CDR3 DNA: TGTGCCAGCAGTTTAGGCGGGGGCTACGAGCAGTACTTC
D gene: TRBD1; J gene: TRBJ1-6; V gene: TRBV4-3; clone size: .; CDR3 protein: CASSLRTGGGSPLHF; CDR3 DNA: TGCGCCAGCAGCCTTCGTACAGGGGGCGGTTCACCCCTCCACTTT
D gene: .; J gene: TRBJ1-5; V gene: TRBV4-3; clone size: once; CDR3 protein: CASSQEQINQPQHF; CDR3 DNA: TGCGCCAGCAGCCAAGAACAGATCAATCAGCCCCAGCATTTT
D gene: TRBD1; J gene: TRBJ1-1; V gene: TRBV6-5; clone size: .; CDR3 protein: CASSSSTTGGSEAFF; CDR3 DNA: TGTGCCAGCAGTTCTTCAACGACAGGGGGTTCCGAAGCTTTCTTT
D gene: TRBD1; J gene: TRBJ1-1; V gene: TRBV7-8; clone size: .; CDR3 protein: CASSPTGGFTEAFF; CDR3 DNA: TGTGCCAGCAGCCCGACAGGGGGCTTCACTGAAGCTTTCTTT
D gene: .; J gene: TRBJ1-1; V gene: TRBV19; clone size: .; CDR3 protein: CASSIGDQNTEAFF; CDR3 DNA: TGTGCCAGTAGTATAGGGGATCAGAACACTGAAGCTTTCTTT
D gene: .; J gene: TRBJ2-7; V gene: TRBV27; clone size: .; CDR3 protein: CASAKGTSYEQYF; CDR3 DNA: TGTGCCAGCGCGAAAGGGACCTCCTACGAGCAGTACTTC
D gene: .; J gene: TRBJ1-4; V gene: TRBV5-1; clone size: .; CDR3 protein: CASSSGQSQNEKLFF; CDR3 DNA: TGCGCCAGCAGCAGCGGACAGAGCCAGAATGAAAAACTGTTTTTT
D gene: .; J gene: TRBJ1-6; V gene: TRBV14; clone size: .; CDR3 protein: CASSPGHSNSPLHF; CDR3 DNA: TGTGCCAGCAGCCCAGGACACTCTAATTCACCCCTCCACTTT
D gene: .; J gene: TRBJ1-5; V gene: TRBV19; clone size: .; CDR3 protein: CASSADSQPNQPQHF; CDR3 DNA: TGTGCCAGTAGTGCTGACAGTCAACCCAATCAGCCCCAGCATTTT
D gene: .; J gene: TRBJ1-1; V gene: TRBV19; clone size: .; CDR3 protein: CASVGELNTEAFF; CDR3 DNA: TGTGCCAGTGTGGGGGAGTTGAACACTGAAGCTTTCTTT
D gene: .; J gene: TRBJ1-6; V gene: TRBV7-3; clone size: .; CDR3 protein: CASSLAGRNSPLHF; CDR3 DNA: TGTGCCAGCAGCTTGGCAGGGAGGAATTCACCCCTCCACTTT
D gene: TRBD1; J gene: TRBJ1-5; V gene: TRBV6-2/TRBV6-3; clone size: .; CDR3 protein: CASSYPRQGLGNQPQHF; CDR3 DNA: TGTGCCAGCAGTTACCCCCGACAGGGTTTGGGCAATCAGCCCCAGCATTTT
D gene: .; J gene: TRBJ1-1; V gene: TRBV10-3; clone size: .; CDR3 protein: CAISELGNTEAFF; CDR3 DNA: TGTGCCATCAGTGAGCTGGGTAACACTGAAGCTTTCTTT
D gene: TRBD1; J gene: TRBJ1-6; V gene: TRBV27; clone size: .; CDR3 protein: CASSLTGQGNSPLHF; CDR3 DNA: TGTGCCAGCAGTTTAACGGGACAGGGGAATTCACCCCTCCACTTT
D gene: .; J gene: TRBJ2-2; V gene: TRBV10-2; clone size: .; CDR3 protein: CASSFLGSNTGELFF; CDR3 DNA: TGCGCCAGCAGTTTTTTGGGATCTAACACCGGGGAGCTGTTTTTT
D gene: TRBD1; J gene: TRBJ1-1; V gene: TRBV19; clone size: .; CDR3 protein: CATSTGVSTEAFF; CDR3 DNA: TGTGCCACCTCGACAGGGGTGAGCACTGAAGCTTTCTTT